Sequencing of this T cell receptor (beta chain) was carried out in a study of cytomegalovirus exposure and HLA in healthy donors. 13 Jbeta primers and 60 Vbeta primers were used for the PCR. The repertoire was sequenced with immunoSEQ multiplex PCR; TCRdb's copy has only in-frame clones and lacks some. The data show around 64,000 clones, 85% seen once. CDR1 MNHEY and CDR2 SVGAGI come from the germline V gene. The CDR3 is made up of 13 amino acids. Trimming removed 2 bases from V and 6 bases from J, with 7 bases in between. In this sample, this clone turned up a few times. The sequence came from a female donor in good health and CMV-seronegative. The specimen was PBMCs. The genes are TRBV6-5 and TRBJ2-2; D unclear. CDR3 residues: CASSYGPPGELFF. The CDR3 bases are TGTGCCAGCAGTTACGGGCCCCCCGGGGAGCTGTTTTTT.